Sequencing of this T cell receptor (beta chain) was carried out in a study of CD8 T cells in ankylosing spondylitis. A single record per CDR3 protein comes from TCRdb applying MiXCR to the 5' RACE reads. The table includes 700,000 or so distinct CDR3 sequences, under 20% detected once. Points from the study as a whole: A motif of eight highly homologous TCR beta variants was seen as apparently characteristic of ankylosing spondylitis blood.

In regard to this clonotype: The target antigen is unknown.

Trimming removed 3 bases from V and 3 bases from J, with 15 bases in between. The CDR3 is made up of 16 amino acids. The V call is TRBV12-3 or TRBV12-4, the J call TRBJ2-1; no clear D. This clonotype was sampled from a male donor with ankylosing spondylitis. The sample taken for sequencing was blood, either unsorted or a sorted T cell fraction (not recorded which). This CDR3 is CASSLAAKPIYNEQFF. The CDR3 DNA follows: TGTGCCAGCAGTTTGGCGGCAAAACCCATCTACAATGAGCAGTTCTTC.